These T cell receptor beta chains were read from a single sample in a study of Graves' ophthalmopathy and Graves' hyperthyroidism. TCRdb analysed the multiplex PCR reads with MiXCR anew, one entry per CDR3 protein. The table records hundreds of thousands of distinct CDR3 sequences, over 40% of them present only once. Sequenced: peripheral blood. These receptors were obtained from an adult man with Graves' ophthalmopathy. Both conserved end residues are part of each CDR3. A D gene is named only where the DNA matches it firmly. Not all rows give a size; the values are once, few, many and, for expanded clones, a class.

>.|TRBJ1-4|TRBV25-1|.
TGTGCCAGCCCACTGTCAGGACGGGATTACGAAAAACTGTTTTTT
CASPLSGRDYEKLFF
>TRBD1|TRBJ2-5|TRBV7-9|once
TGTGCCAGCCCACCTGCCACAGGGGCGGAGGTAGAGACCCAGTACTTC
CASPPATGAEVETQYF
>.|TRBJ1-2|TRBV15|many
TGTGCCACCAGCAGCAGGGAGGTCTATGGCTACACCTTC
CATSSREVYGYTF
>.|TRBJ2-7|TRBV20-1|few
TGCAGTGCTAGAGATAGAAGACGGAGCTCCTACGAGCAGTACTTC
CSARDRRRSSYEQYF
>.|TRBJ2-5|TRBV7-3|many
TGTGCCAGCAGCTCCGGGCTAGGAGAGACCCAGTACTTC
CASSSGLGETQYF
>.|TRBJ2-5|TRBV10-3|.
TGTGCCATCAGTGCGCTTTCCGGGAACCAAGAGACCCAGTACTTC
CAISALSGNQETQYF
>.|TRBJ2-5|TRBV6-6|.
TGTGCCAGCAGTTACTCGAGGCCAGAGACCCAGTACTTC
CASSYSRPETQYF
>TRBD1|TRBJ2-3|TRBV29-1|few
TGCAGCGTTGCCGGGACAGTCACAGATACGCAGTATTTT
CSVAGTVTDTQYF
>.|TRBJ1-2|TRBV20-1|many
TGCAGTGCTAGAGATCAGAAACTTCCTAACTATGGCTACACCTTC
CSARDQKLPNYGYTF
>.|TRBJ1-1|TRBV6-6|many
TGTGCCAGCGAGACCAGTCGGGACACTGAAGCTTTCTTT
CASETSRDTEAFF
>TRBD1|TRBJ1-4|TRBV25-1|.
TGTGCCAGCAGCTCCCCCGGGACAGGGACTGAAAAACTGTTTTTT
CASSSPGTGTEKLFF
>TRBD1|TRBJ1-1|TRBV7-8|many
TGTGCCAGCAGCCAGGGGACAGGGGGCACTGAAGCTTTCTTT
CASSQGTGGTEAFF
>.|TRBJ2-6|TRBV10-3|.
TGTGCCATCAATAGAGAGGACCCGGGGTTCACTGGGGCCAACGTCCTGACTTTC
CAINREDPGFTGANVLTF
>TRBD1|TRBJ2-6|TRBV7-9|.
TGTGCCAGCAGCGAGGAGACAGGGGGGACGGGGGCCAACGTCCTGACTTTC
CASSEETGGTGANVLTF
>.|TRBJ2-5|TRBV6-2/TRBV6-3|many
TGTGCCAGCAGTTACGGACCGTCAGAGACCCAGTACTTC
CASSYGPSETQYF
>.|TRBJ1-1|TRBV25-1|.
TGTGCCAGCAGTGAATTGAAGGTGGGAGCTTTCTTT
CASSELKVGAFF
>TRBD2|TRBJ2-6|TRBV7-8|.
TGTGCCAGCAGCTTAGCGCCAGGACTAGCGGGGGTCCTCTCTGGGTCCAACGTCCTGACCTTC
CASSLAPGLAGVLSGSNVLTF
>TRBD1|TRBJ1-6|TRBV27|.
TGTGCCAGCAGTTCCGGGACAGGCATCCACTTT
CASSSGTGIHF
>.|TRBJ1-2|TRBV20-1|many
TGCAGTGCTAGAGCGGGACACTATGGCTACACCTTC
CSARAGHYGYTF
>.|TRBJ2-7|TRBV7-9|many
TGTGCCAGCAGCTACGCCCCTCGGACGGGTTCCTACGAGCAGTACTTC
CASSYAPRTGSYEQYF
>.|TRBJ1-1|TRBV29-1|.
TGCAGCGTTGCACGGTCGGGTGAGCAGAACACTGAAGCTTTCTTT
CSVARSGEQNTEAFF
>.|TRBJ2-5|TRBV7-8|many
TGTGCCAGCAGCTTAGGACCCGGGACCCAAGAGACCCAGTACTTC
CASSLGPGTQETQYF
>TRBD1|TRBJ1-2|TRBV29-1|.
TGCAGCCAACGGGAGGGGGCCTTCTATGGCTACACCTTC
CSQREGAFYGYTF
>.|TRBJ1-3|TRBV7-6|many
TGTGCCAGCAGTAAGACAGTTGGACCCGGAAACACCATATATTTT
CASSKTVGPGNTIYF
>.|TRBJ1-3|TRBV14|.
TGTGCCAGCAGCCTACGGGACGGAGGAAACACCATATATTTT
CASSLRDGGNTIYF
>TRBD1|TRBJ1-6|TRBV25-1|.
TGTGCCAGCAGCTCCGGGACAGGCGATCGGACACCCCTCCACTTT
CASSSGTGDRTPLHF
>.|TRBJ2-7|TRBV20-1|.
TGCAGTGCTAGAGCCCGCTTCTACGAGCAGTACTTC
CSARARFYEQYF
>.|TRBJ1-1|TRBV24-1|few
TGTGCCACCAGTAAGGGCCCCTTT
CATSKGPF
>TRBD1|TRBJ1-6|TRBV2|many
TGTGCCAGCAGTGAGGGACAGGGTGACTCACCCCTCCACTTT
CASSEGQGDSPLHF
>TRBD1|TRBJ2-5|TRBV5-1|.
TGCGCCAGCAGCCCCACAGGGGTTCCCGAGCCCCAGTACTTC
CASSPTGVPEPQYF
>TRBD1|TRBJ2-2|TRBV7-7|once
TGTGCTAGCAGCCCTGAACTACCCGGGACAGGATACACCGGGGAGCTGTTTTTT
CASSPELPGTGYTGELFF
>.|TRBJ2-2|TRBV7-9|.
TGTGCCAGCAGCTTAGAGGCGGCGACCGGGGAGCTGCTTTTT
CASSLEAATGELLF
>TRBD1|TRBJ2-7|TRBV7-8|many
TGTGCCAGCAGCATCCCGGGACAGGGTATTAACGAGCAGTACTTC
CASSIPGQGINEQYF
>TRBD1|TRBJ2-6|TRBV7-2|.
TGTGCCAGCAGCTTATGGGGCAGGGGGCGTTCTGGGGCCAACGTCCTGACTTTC
CASSLWGRGRSGANVLTF
>.|TRBJ1-4|TRBV5-1|many
TGCGCCAGCAGCGCTCGCGGTGCAACTAATGAAAAACTGTTTTTT
CASSARGATNEKLFF
>.|TRBJ2-7|TRBV6-5|few
TGTGCCAGCAGTTATGGACTTACCAGCACCTACGAGCAGTACTTC
CASSYGLTSTYEQYF
>TRBD1|TRBJ1-1|TRBV6-5|.
TGTGCCAGCGGACAAAACAGGGGAAGCACTGAAGCTTTCTTT
CASGQNRGSTEAFF
>TRBD1|TRBJ1-1|TRBV5-8|few
TGTGCCACCATGAAACTTACCGGGACAGGGCGGACTGAAGCTTTCTTT
CATMKLTGTGRTEAFF
>.|TRBJ2-7|TRBV2|.
TGTGCCAGCAGTGATCGGCGCTCTGGCTACGAGCAGTACTTC
CASSDRRSGYEQYF
>TRBD2|TRBJ2-7|TRBV20-1|few
TGCAGTGCTGGGGATACTAGCGGGAGCTCCTACGAGCAGTACTTC
CSAGDTSGSSYEQYF
>TRBD1|TRBJ2-6|TRBV3-1|.
TGTGCCAGCAGCCCCTACAGGGGCAGCTCTGGGGCCAACGTCCTGACTTTC
CASSPYRGSSGANVLTF
>.|TRBJ2-5|TRBV2|.
TGTGCCAGCAGAAGTGAGGGAGAGACCCAGTACTTC
CASRSEGETQYF
>.|TRBJ2-2|TRBV25-1|.
TGTGCCAGCAGTGGGGGACCCGGGGAGCCGTTTTTT
CASSGGPGEPFF
>TRBD1|TRBJ2-7|TRBV25-1|.
TGTGCCAGCAGTGCGAGGGACAGGGCACACGAGCAGTACTTC
CASSARDRAHEQYF
>.|TRBJ2-5|TRBV30|.
TGTGCCTGGAGTGCCGGTGGGTCCCAGTACTTC
CAWSAGGSQYF
>.|TRBJ2-2|TRBV5-5|many
TGTGCCAGCAGTTCCTTTAACACCGGGGAGCTGTTTTTT
CASSSFNTGELFF
>.|TRBJ1-6|TRBV9|many
TGTGCCAGCAGCGCCCGCCAGGATTCACCCCTCCACTTT
CASSARQDSPLHF
>.|TRBJ2-7|TRBV20-1|many
TGCAGTGCCAAGAGGTCCCATTACGAGCAGTACTTC
CSAKRSHYEQYF
>.|TRBJ1-6|TRBV19|many
TGTGCCAGTAGTATAGAGGGATATTCACCCCTCCACTTT
CASSIEGYSPLHF
>TRBD2|TRBJ2-1|TRBV7-7|.
TGTGCCAGCAGCTTAACTAGCGCTGCCTACAATGAGCAGTTCTTC
CASSLTSAAYNEQFF
>.|TRBJ2-7|TRBV7-2|.
TGTGCCAGCAGCCCCAGGGTAGGGGCGATCCGCTCCTACGAGCAGTACTTC
CASSPRVGAIRSYEQYF
>.|TRBJ2-7|TRBV5-1|.
TGCGCCAGCAGCTTGGTTGGGGCCCTGGGCGAGCAGTACTTC
CASSLVGALGEQYF
>TRBD2|TRBJ2-7|TRBV20-1|.
TGCAGTGCTAGAGATGGGTCTGGACTAGCCTACGAGCAGTACTTC
CSARDGSGLAYEQYF
>.|TRBJ2-5|TRBV7-2|few
TGTGCCTGGAGTGCTCAACCTCATGAGACCCAGTACTTC
CAWSAQPHETQYF
>.|TRBJ1-5|TRBV6-5|many
TGTGCCAGCAAGGAGGGTGGCAATCAGCCCCAGCATTTT
CASKEGGNQPQHF
>.|TRBJ1-5|TRBV15|many
TGTGCCACCAGCAGGGGCGAAAATCAGCCCCAGCATTTT
CATSRGENQPQHF
>.|TRBJ1-2|TRBV10-3|.
.
CAISGTVLYGCTF
>TRBD2|TRBJ2-7|TRBV10-3|.
TGTGCCATCAGCCAACTAGCGGGCTACGAGCAGTACTTC
CAISQLAGYEQYF